This T cell receptor (beta chain) was obtained from a study of CD8 T cells in ankylosing spondylitis. Overall study results and limits: Clones linked to disease were reported to show significant enrichment in matched ankylosing spondylitis synovial fluid.

This clonotype was recorded only once. Its cognate antigen is unknown. CDR1 and CDR2 from the germline V gene are SGHVS and FQNEAQ. Unmatched junction bases numbered 6, after V lost 0 bases and J lost 3 bases. This CDR3 region has 17 residues. Via MiXCR, TCRdb re-called the 5' RACE reads, giving one row per CDR3 protein. The sample includes about 250,000 distinct CDR3 sequences, over 30% of them seen just once. The clonotype comes from a male donor with ankylosing spondylitis or in good health (not recorded which). Sequences were obtained from blood, either unsorted or a sorted T cell fraction (not recorded which). V gene TRBV7-8 combines with J gene TRBJ2-3; TRBD2 aligns across 10 bases. As DNA, the CDR3 is TGTGCCAGCAGCTTAGCGTCCAGCGGGGGGGGTACAGATACGCAGTATTTT. This sequence encodes CASSLASSGGGTDTQYF.